In its sample, the clone carrying this T cell receptor beta chain was seen a few times. Its specificity is unknown. The sample's time point: late sampling 161 to 241 days after vaccination in a few convalescent patients. Treatment defined: approximately 10-day PBMC culture with coronavirus spike peptide pools or control peptides (ViraFEST assay). Sequencing of the DNA from cultured CD4+ T cells was carried out with the Oncomine TCR Beta short-read assay. MiXCR was run by TCRdb on the PCR reads, yielding one entry per CDR3 protein. Here the sample spans tens of thousands of distinct CDR3 sequences, roughly 36% being singletons. These data are taken from a study of vaccination and CD4 T cells after COVID-19. Study-wide background: Sampling post-COVID took place a median approximately 100 days after diagnosis (range 35 to 161).

Per germline, CDR1 SGHTA and CDR2 FQGTGA. The CDR3 has 15 amino acids. V lost 1 base and J lost 5, with 13 bases in between. V and J are TRBV7-3 and TRBJ2-3; D is possibly TRBD2 (6 bases). The source of this sequence is a human donor who had recovered from COVID-19. The sequencing here drew on CD4+ T cells from blood, cultured in vitro, taken about 7 months after SARS-CoV-2 vaccination. The CDR3 nucleotides read TGTGCCAGCAGCTTAAGCGCGGGATTGGTAGATACGCAGTATTTT. It encodes CASSLSAGLVDTQYF. The entire variable domain, with the rest obtained from reference TRBV7-3 and TRBJ2-3, is as follows: GAGVSQTPSNKVTEKGKYVELRCDPISGHTALYWYRQSLGQGPEFLIYFQGTGAADDSGLPNDRFFAVRPEGSVSTLKIQRTERGDSAVYLCASSLSAGLVDTQYFGPGTRLTVL.